These T cell receptor beta chains were read from a single sample in a study of blood T cells in healthy people across ages. MiXCR was run by TCRdb on the 5' RACE reads, yielding one entry per CDR3 protein. The sample yields some 760,000 distinct CDR3 sequences, 20% to 25% seen once. This same sample was also taken into another study, of T cells of mothers and their children.

The sample comprised blood. Source of these receptors: a boy between 10 and 17 years old in good health. The CDR3 runs from the conserved cysteine through the conserved F or W. The D gene is left open where the match is weak. Rows may omit the clone size; those that give it use once, few, many or a size class.

>TRBJ2-7|TRBV18|NA|TRBD1
TGTGCCAGCTCGCCCGTTCCGGGACAGACCTCCTACGAGCAGTACTTC
CASSPVPGQTSYEQYF
>TRBJ2-1|TRBV7-2|few|NA
TGTGCCAGCAGCTTCCCAGGGTACTACTACAATGAGCAGTTCTTC
CASSFPGYYYNEQFF
>TRBJ2-5|TRBV21-1|NA|NA
TGTGCCAGCAGCAAAGCGCTAGCGGGAGGGAGAGAGACCCAGTACTTC
CASSKALAGGRETQYF
>TRBJ2-1|TRBV2|few|TRBD2
TGTGCCAGCATAAATAGCGGGAGGGCCGACAATGAGCAGTTCTTC
CASINSGRADNEQFF
>TRBJ2-5|TRBV6-5|few|TRBD1
TGTGCCAGCAGTTACGGGGGCCCGGGACAGGGATGGTCGGAGACCCAGTACTTC
CASSYGGPGQGWSETQYF
>TRBJ2-7|TRBV7-2|NA|NA
TGTGCCAGCAGCCCCCGTGGGGGGGACAACGAGCAGTACTTC
CASSPRGGDNEQYF
>TRBJ2-1|TRBV29-1|few|NA
TGCAGCGTTGAAAAAGGGACCCTGTATGAGCAGTTCTTC
CSVEKGTLYEQFF
>TRBJ2-1|TRBV27|NA|TRBD1
TGTGCCAGCAGCCTACAGGGGAAATCCTACAATGAGCAGTTCTTC
CASSLQGKSYNEQFF
>TRBJ1-6|TRBV4-1|NA|NA
TGCGCCAGCCGCCAACCGGGCCTCTATAATTCACCCCTCCACTTT
CASRQPGLYNSPLHF
>TRBJ2-3|TRBV12-3/TRBV12-4|NA|NA
TGTGCCAGCAGTCGGTCTAGAGTGAGAACCGATGCGCAGTATTTT
CASSRSRVRTDAQYF
>TRBJ2-3|TRBV12-5|NA|NA
TGTGCTAGTGGTTTGGGGACTAGCACAGATACGCAGTATTTT
CASGLGTSTDTQYF
>TRBJ1-1|TRBV12-3/TRBV12-4|few|NA
TGTGCCAGCGGCAGATTGAACACTGAAGCTTTCTTT
CASGRLNTEAFF
>TRBJ2-7|TRBV20-1|NA|NA
TGCAGTGCTAGAGATTTTTTGTCCGGCCAGACATCCTACGAGCAGTACTTC
CSARDFLSGQTSYEQYF
>TRBJ2-7|TRBV20-1|NA|NA
TGCAGTGCTAGAGAGATTCAGACTCAAACCTACTACGAGCAGTACTTC
CSAREIQTQTYYEQYF
>TRBJ2-4|TRBV6-2/TRBV6-3|NA|NA
TGTGCCAGCAGTTACGTTAGCGTGGGCAAAAACATTCAGTACTTC
CASSYVSVGKNIQYF
>TRBJ2-7|TRBV27|NA|NA
TGTGCCAGCAGTTTCGAGTACAGGGATAGGCCCTACGAGCAGTACTTC
CASSFEYRDRPYEQYF
>TRBJ1-2|TRBV28|NA|NA
TGTGCCAGCAGTCCGGGGCCTATTAACTATGGCTACACCTTC
CASSPGPINYGYTF
>TRBJ2-7|TRBV6-1|NA|TRBD1
TGTGCCAGCAGCGCCTGGGACAGCTCCTACGAGCAGTACTTC
CASSAWDSSYEQYF
>TRBJ1-6|TRBV4-1|NA|NA
TGCGCCAGCAGGGACGTCGGCTATAATTCACCCCTCCACTTT
CASRDVGYNSPLHF
>TRBJ2-7|TRBV7-9|NA|NA
TGTGCCAGCAGCCACCCCCCCAGGGTTTACGAGCAGTACTTC
CASSHPPRVYEQYF
>TRBJ2-1|TRBV20-1|NA|NA
TGCAGTGCTAGGACCCTTTGGAATGAGCAGTTCTTC
CSARTLWNEQFF
>TRBJ2-3|TRBV7-2|NA|TRBD2
TGTGCCAGCAGCTTTGCAAGGACTAGGCTAGCGGATACAGATACGCAGTATTTT
CASSFARTRLADTDTQYF
>TRBJ2-5|TRBV2|NA|NA
TGTGCCAGCAAGTGGGGAGATCGACAGACACAAGAGACCCAGTACTTC
CASKWGDRQTQETQYF
>TRBJ1-1|TRBV3-1|NA|NA
TGTGCCAGCAGCCAATGGACAGACGAAGCTTTCTTT
CASSQWTDEAFF
>TRBJ2-1|TRBV29-1|NA|TRBD2
TGCAGCGTTGAACTAGCGGGGGGTTCCAATGAGCAGTTCTTC
CSVELAGGSNEQFF
>TRBJ2-1|TRBV11-2|NA|NA
TGTGCCAGCAGCTCCGATTTTAGCGTTTACAATGAGCAGTTCTTC
CASSSDFSVYNEQFF
>TRBJ2-2|TRBV11-3|few|TRBD1
TGTGCCAGCAGTAAAGGGACAGCGAACACCGGGGAGCTGTTTTTT
CASSKGTANTGELFF
>TRBJ2-2|TRBV4-3|few|NA
TGCGCCAGCAAGGGAACGAACACCGGGGAGCTGTTTTTT
CASKGTNTGELFF
>TRBJ2-5|TRBV20-1|few|NA
TGCAGTGCTAGTCAGGGGCACGAGACCCAGTACTTC
CSASQGHETQYF
>TRBJ2-7|TRBV27|NA|TRBD1
TGTGCCAGCAGTGTCATATGGCCCCGGGACAGGTTATCCTACGAGCAGTACTTC
CASSVIWPRDRLSYEQYF
>TRBJ2-7|TRBV21-1|few|NA
TGTGCCAGCAGCAAAGAGGACAGGGATACGACCTACGAGCAGTACTTC
CASSKEDRDTTYEQYF
>TRBJ2-4|TRBV7-6|few|NA
TGTGCCAGCAGCTTAGGGGACCCAAACATTCAGTACTTC
CASSLGDPNIQYF
>TRBJ2-1|TRBV29-1|once|TRBD2
TGCAGCACTAGGCTGGTTGCGGGAGGGCTTGGTGAGCAGTTCTTC
CSTRLVAGGLGEQFF
>TRBJ2-3|TRBV6-5|few|NA
TGTGCCAGCAGTTCACCCTCCGGCGGGAATGCGCAGTATTTT
CASSSPSGGNAQYF
>TRBJ2-5|TRBV7-3|NA|NA
TGTGCCAGCAGCTTAACTGGAGGGCGAAAGGATACCCAGTACTTC
CASSLTGGRKDTQYF
>TRBJ2-5|TRBV19|NA|NA
TGTGCCTCACAAGGGCGGAAGGAGACCCAGTACTTC
CASQGRKETQYF
>TRBJ2-7|TRBV25-1|few|TRBD1
TGTGCCAGCAGGTCCCATGGGACAGGCGTGAGCGAGCAGTACTTC
CASRSHGTGVSEQYF
>TRBJ1-4|TRBV7-2|many|NA
TGTGCCAGCAGCAGGGCTAATGAAAAACTGTTTTTT
CASSRANEKLFF
>TRBJ1-1|TRBV6-2/TRBV6-3|NA|TRBD1
TGCGCCAGCTCCAGGGGGCGGGACACTGAAGCTTTCTTT
CASSRGRDTEAFF
>TRBJ2-7|TRBV28|NA|NA
TGTGCCAGCAGTTGGGCAGGGGTTGGGTACGAGCAGTACTTC
CASSWAGVGYEQYF